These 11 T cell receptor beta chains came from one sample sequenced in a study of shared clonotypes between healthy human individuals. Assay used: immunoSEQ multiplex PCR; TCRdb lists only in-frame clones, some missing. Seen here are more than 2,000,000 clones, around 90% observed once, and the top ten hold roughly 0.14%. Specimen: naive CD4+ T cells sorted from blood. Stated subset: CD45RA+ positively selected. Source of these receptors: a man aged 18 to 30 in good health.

The CDR3: CASRSNGNAYNEQFF. CDR3 coding DNA: TGTGCCAGCAGGTCAAACGGGAACGCCTACAATGAGCAGTTCTTC. The J gene is TRBJ2-1, the V gene TRBV6-5, with D tentatively TRBD2 (5 bases). Germline V gene data show CDR1 as MNHEY and CDR2 as SVGAGI. Trimming shortened V by 6 bases and J by 2 bases, and 14 bases separated the two germline ends. This CDR3 region has 15 residues.

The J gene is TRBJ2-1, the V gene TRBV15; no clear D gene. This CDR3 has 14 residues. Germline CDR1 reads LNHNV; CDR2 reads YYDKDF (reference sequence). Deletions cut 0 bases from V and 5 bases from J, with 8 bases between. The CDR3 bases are TGTGCCACCAGCAGAGATACCGGACACAATGAGCAGTTCTTC. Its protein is CATSRDTGHNEQFF.

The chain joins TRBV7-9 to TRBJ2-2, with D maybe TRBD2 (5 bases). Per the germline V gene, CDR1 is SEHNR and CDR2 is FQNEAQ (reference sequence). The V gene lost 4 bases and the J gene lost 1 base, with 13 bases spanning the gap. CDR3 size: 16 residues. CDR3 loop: CASSSQVGRNTGELFF. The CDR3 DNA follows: TGTGCCAGCAGCTCTCAGGTGGGGAGGAACACCGGGGAGCTGTTTTTT.

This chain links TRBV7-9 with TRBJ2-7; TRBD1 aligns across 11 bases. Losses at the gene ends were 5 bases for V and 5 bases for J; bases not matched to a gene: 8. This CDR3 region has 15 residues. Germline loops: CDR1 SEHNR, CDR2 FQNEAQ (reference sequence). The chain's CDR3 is CASSVDRDRGNEQYF. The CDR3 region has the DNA TGTGCCAGCAGCGTAGACCGGGACAGGGGGAACGAGCAGTACTTC.

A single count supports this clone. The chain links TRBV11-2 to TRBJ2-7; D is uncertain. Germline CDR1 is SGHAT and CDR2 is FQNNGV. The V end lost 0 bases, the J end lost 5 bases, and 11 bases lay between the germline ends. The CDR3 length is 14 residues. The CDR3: CASSLDGLLHEQYF. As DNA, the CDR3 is TGTGCCAGCAGCTTAGACGGGCTTCTGCACGAGCAGTACTTC.

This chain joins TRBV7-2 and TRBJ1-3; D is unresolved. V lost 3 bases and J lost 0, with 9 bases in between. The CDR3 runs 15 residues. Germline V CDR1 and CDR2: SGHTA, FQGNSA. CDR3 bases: TGTGCCAGCAGCTTGGCGGTCTTCTCTGGAAACACCATATATTTT. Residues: CASSLAVFSGNTIYF.

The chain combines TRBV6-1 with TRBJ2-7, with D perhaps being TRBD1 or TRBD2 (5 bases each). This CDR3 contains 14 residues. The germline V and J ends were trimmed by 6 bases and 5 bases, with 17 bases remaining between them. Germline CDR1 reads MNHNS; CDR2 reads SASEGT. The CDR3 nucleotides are TGTGCCAGCAGCCGGGACGCCCTGGGGGACGAGCAGTACTTC. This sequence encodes CASSRDALGDEQYF.

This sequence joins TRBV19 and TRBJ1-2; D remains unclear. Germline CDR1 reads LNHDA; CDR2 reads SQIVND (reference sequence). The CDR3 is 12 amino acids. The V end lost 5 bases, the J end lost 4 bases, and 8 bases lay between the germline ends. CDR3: CASSHSSYGYTF. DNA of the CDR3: TGTGCCAGTAGTCACAGTAGCTATGGCTACACCTTC. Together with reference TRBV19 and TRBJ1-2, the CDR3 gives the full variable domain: DGGITQSPKYLFRKEGQNVTLSCEQNLNHDAMYWYRQDPGQGLRLIYYSQIVNDFQKGDIAEGYSVSREKKESFPLTVTSAQKNPTAFYLCASSHSSYGYTFGSGTRLTVV.

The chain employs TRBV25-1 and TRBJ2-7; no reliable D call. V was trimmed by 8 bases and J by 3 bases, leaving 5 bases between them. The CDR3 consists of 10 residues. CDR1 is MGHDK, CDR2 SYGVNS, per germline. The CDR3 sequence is CASWDYEQYF. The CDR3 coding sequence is TGTGCCAGCTGGGACTACGAGCAGTACTTC.

The CDR3 region is CASSLPMAGLQETQYF. The CDR3 coding sequence is TGCGCCAGCAGCTTACCTATGGCGGGGCTTCAAGAGACCCAGTACTTC. The chain couples TRBV5-1 to TRBJ2-5; D is perhaps TRBD2 (6 bases). V shed 2 bases and J shed 2 bases, with 16 bases lying between them. Germline loops: CDR1 SGHRS, CDR2 YFSETQ. The CDR3 is 16 residues long.

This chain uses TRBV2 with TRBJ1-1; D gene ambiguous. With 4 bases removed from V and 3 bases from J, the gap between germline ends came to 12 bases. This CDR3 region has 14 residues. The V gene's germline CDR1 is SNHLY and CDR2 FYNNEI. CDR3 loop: CASSVGVRDTEAFF. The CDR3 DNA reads TGTGCCAGCAGTGTTGGGGTCCGGGACACTGAAGCTTTCTTT.